These T cell receptor beta chains were read from a single sample in a study of OX40 agonist ivuxolimab in advanced cancers. Libraries were prepared by immunoSEQ multiplex PCR; TCRdb keeps only in-frame clonotypes and omits some of them. The data show 50,000 or so clones, about 83% seen once. The sample here was CD4+ or CD8+ T cells sorted from blood, taken in a trial of the OX40 agonist ivuxolimab. All receptors come from an adult with an advanced solid tumor such as melanoma, head and neck, liver or kidney cancer. The CDR3 runs from the conserved cysteine through the conserved F or W. D genes are given only for firm matches. A clone size is listed for some rows: how often the clone was seen (once, few, many), or a class if it is expanded.

J: TRBJ2-4; V: TRBV4-1; size: medium-sized; D: NA; length: 15; CDR3: CASSSTLETGDIQYF; DNA: TGCGCCAGCAGCTCCACCCTCGAGACGGGGGACATTCAGTACTTC
J: TRBJ1-1; V: TRBV18; size: NA; D: NA; length: 14; CDR3: CASSPHQGNTEAFF; DNA: TGTGCCAGCTCACCACATCAGGGGAACACTGAAGCTTTCTTT
J: TRBJ2-6; V: TRBV27; size: once; D: TRBD1; length: 18; CDR3: CASRLWGTGFSGANVLTF; DNA: TGTGCCAGCAGGCTGTGGGGGACAGGGTTCTCTGGGGCCAACGTCCTGACTTTC
J: TRBJ1-2; V: TRBV10-3; size: NA; D: NA; length: 15; CDR3: CAISAEDSGNYGYTF; DNA: TGTGCCATCAGTGCCGAGGACAGCGGTAACTATGGCTACACCTTC
J: TRBJ2-7; V: TRBV5-1; size: NA; D: TRBD2; length: 14; CDR3: CASSLSGSIYEQYF; DNA: TGCGCCAGCAGCTTGAGCGGGAGTATTTACGAGCAGTACTTC
J: TRBJ2-5; V: TRBV5-1; size: once; D: TRBD2; length: 16; CDR3: CASRGLAGGRQETQYF; DNA: TGCGCCAGCAGGGGCCTAGCGGGAGGTCGGCAAGAGACCCAGTACTTC
J: TRBJ2-3; V: TRBV18; size: NA; D: TRBD2; length: 16; CDR3: CASSPRASGDTDTQYF; DNA: TGTGCCAGCTCACCACGGGCTAGCGGGGACACAGATACGCAGTATTTT
J: TRBJ2-1; V: TRBV19; size: NA; D: NA; length: 13; CDR3: CASSIDSYNEQFF; DNA: TGTGCCAGTAGTATCGACAGTTACAATGAGCAGTTCTTC
J: TRBJ2-5; V: TRBV27; size: NA; D: TRBD2; length: 13; CDR3: CASGRAGRETQYF; DNA: TGTGCCAGCGGGAGGGCGGGGAGAGAGACCCAGTACTTC
J: TRBJ2-1; V: TRBV7-3; size: NA; D: TRBD2; length: 16; CDR3: CASSRAGLAGVNEQFF; DNA: TGTGCCAGCAGCCGAGCAGGACTAGCGGGTGTCAATGAGCAGTTCTTC
J: TRBJ2-5; V: TRBV11-2; size: NA; D: TRBD1; length: 17; CDR3: CASSQWGTGRRQETQYF; DNA: TGTGCCAGCAGCCAATGGGGGACAGGGAGGAGACAAGAGACCCAGTACTTC
J: TRBJ2-2; V: TRBV11-2; size: once; D: NA; length: 15; CDR3: CASSSDNTNTGELFF; DNA: TGTGCCAGCAGCTCCGACAATACGAACACCGGGGAGCTGTTTTTT
J: TRBJ2-3; V: TRBV2; size: NA; D: NA; length: 15; CDR3: CASSGLGFPTDTQYF; DNA: TGTGCCAGCAGTGGTTTGGGTTTTCCCACAGATACGCAGTATTTT
J: TRBJ1-5; V: TRBV19; size: NA; D: NA; length: 13; CDR3: CASSMVGNQPQHF; DNA: TGTGCCAGTAGTATGGTCGGCAATCAGCCCCAGCATTTT
J: TRBJ2-2; V: TRBV27; size: NA; D: NA; length: 13; CDR3: CASREYGTGELFF; DNA: TGTGCCAGCCGGGAGTACGGCACCGGGGAGCTGTTTTTT
J: TRBJ2-1; V: TRBV19; size: NA; D: TRBD2; length: 15; CDR3: CASSKGLASYNEQFF; DNA: TGTGCCAGTAGTAAAGGACTAGCCTCCTACAATGAGCAGTTCTTC
J: TRBJ1-2; V: TRBV28; size: NA; D: NA; length: 12; CDR3: CASSLEGYGYTF; DNA: TGTGCCAGCAGTTTAGAGGGGTATGGCTACACCTTC
J: TRBJ2-1; V: TRBV27; size: NA; D: TRBD2; length: 17; CDR3: CASSVYSSGSSYNEQFF; DNA: TGTGCCAGCAGTGTCTACTCTAGCGGGAGTTCCTACAATGAGCAGTTCTTC
J: TRBJ1-2; V: TRBV2; size: medium-sized; D: NA; length: 15; CDR3: CASSEASSGTHGYTF; DNA: TGTGCCAGCAGTGAAGCCTCATCCGGGACCCATGGCTACACCTTC
J: TRBJ1-2; V: TRBV28; size: NA; D: NA; length: 14; CDR3: CASTHPQENYGYTF; DNA: TGTGCCAGCACCCACCCGCAGGAAAACTATGGCTACACCTTC
J: TRBJ2-7; V: TRBV6-1; size: few; D: TRBD2; length: 15; CDR3: CASSEAAGASYEQYF; DNA: TGTGCCAGCAGTGAAGCTGCGGGAGCCTCCTACGAGCAGTACTTC
J: TRBJ1-5; V: TRBV5-6; size: NA; D: NA; length: 15; CDR3: CASSLVSQRNQPQHF; DNA: TGTGCCAGCAGCTTGGTGTCTCAGCGCAATCAGCCCCAGCATTTT
J: TRBJ1-1; V: TRBV18; size: NA; D: NA; length: 16; CDR3: CASSPVGTGMNTEAFF; DNA: TGTGCCAGCTCACCGGTAGGGACCGGAATGAACACTGAAGCTTTCTTT
J: TRBJ2-1; V: TRBV28; size: NA; D: TRBD2; length: 12; CDR3: CASSLSSSGTFF; DNA: TGTGCCAGCAGTTTATCAAGTAGCGGGACGTTCTTC
J: TRBJ2-5; V: TRBV7-7; size: NA; D: TRBD1; length: 13; CDR3: CASSAGQGRSQYF; DNA: TGTGCTAGCAGCGCGGGACAGGGGAGGTCCCAGTACTTC
J: TRBJ2-2; V: TRBV6-1; size: NA; D: TRBD1; length: 14; CDR3: CASSTLQGTGELFF; DNA: TGTGCCAGCAGCACCTTACAGGGGACCGGGGAGCTGTTTTTT
J: TRBJ1-1; V: TRBV7-3; size: NA; D: NA; length: 15; CDR3: CASSLIAGSRTEAFF; DNA: TGTGCCAGCAGCTTAATAGCAGGCAGTAGAACTGAAGCTTTCTTT
J: TRBJ2-1; V: TRBV5-6; size: NA; D: NA; length: 14; CDR3: CASSLGSVYNEQFF; DNA: TGTGCCAGCAGCCTCGGGTCAGTCTACAATGAGCAGTTCTTC
J: TRBJ2-7; V: TRBV9; size: NA; D: TRBD1; length: 16; CDR3: CASSVAWGQGFHEQYF; DNA: TGTGCCAGCAGCGTAGCCTGGGGACAGGGGTTCCACGAGCAGTACTTC
J: TRBJ2-5; V: TRBV21-1; size: few; D: NA; length: 17; CDR3: CASSKGSTSVSRETQYF; DNA: TGTGCCAGCAGCAAAGGATCGACTAGCGTATCGCGGGAGACCCAGTACTTC